This entry concerns a single TCR beta chain. Cohort 3 recovered donors had two negative PCRs, clearance, or symptom resolution. The data originate from a study of blood T cell repertoires in COVID-19. On the study more broadly: Material from acute and convalescent COVID-19 was sourced from the United States, Italy and Spain. The analysed material was cDNA or gDNA that came from T cells, B-cell-depleted T cells, or PBMCs.

The protocol was immunoSEQ multiplex PCR, while the TCRdb copy is restricted to in-frame clones and leaves out a portion. This table has some 300,000 clones, roughly 86% appearing once. The V and J ends lost 3 bases and 0 bases, in that order; junction bases with no gene match: 11. This CDR3 has 18 amino acids. Germline values: CDR1 SGDLS, CDR2 YYNGEE. The sample was PBMCs or T cells enriched from blood (not recorded which). This chain links TRBV9 with TRBJ2-7, with TRBD2 identical over 11 bases. The receptor's source is a woman aged 25 to 45 who had recovered from COVID-19. CDR3 in DNA: TGTGCCAGCAGCGCCGGACTAGCGGGCCAACTCAGCTCCTACGAGCAGTACTTC. It translates to CASSAGLAGQLSSYEQYF.